This T cell receptor beta chain originates from a study of shared clonotypes between healthy human individuals (dated by TCRdb to about 2020). Background for the entire study: A few men and a couple of women, aged 18 to 49 years, made up the cohort. Blood TCR repertoires of a handful of healthy adults were deeply sequenced to estimate repertoire size and the extent of clonotype sharing between individuals. Different laboratories and diverse techniques were used to prepare libraries and sequence TCR repertoires, to increase sequencing depth and limit assay-specific biases. Per donor, leukapheresis produced somewhere between about 0.8 and 9 billion PBMCs.

V is shortened by 5 bases, J by 6 bases, and the region joining them spans 18 bases. Looking up the germline V gene yields CDR1 MNHNS and CDR2 SASEGT. Measured from the cysteine to the phenylalanine, the CDR3 is 15 residues long. Only the CDR3 portion is preserved as DNA: 45 bases, with reading frame beginning at the first base. Broader findings and caveats from the paper: The genetic and exposure-history diversity represented was limited by the small number of donors. Sampling was limited to blood, and TCR repertoires in tissue likely differ from TCR repertoires in blood. Based on pairwise subsampling, the degree of clonotype sharing among donors was expected to be affected by sequencing depth.

As for this clone: It lacks a known antigen. Base qualities are missing; no much larger clone stands one base away.

The donors were healthy, HIV-negative adults with no recently reported acute infections or vaccinations. Only Caucasian adults living in Nashville, Tennessee, USA were represented among the donors. For unsorted samples, about 90 million PBMCs were counted and genomic DNA was extracted with the QIAamp DNA Blood Mini kit. Blood was collected by leukapheresis, and PBMCs were isolated by Ficoll-Histopaque density gradient centrifugation and then cryopreserved in liquid nitrogen vapor phase. Using the deep immunoSEQ assay, multiplex PCR amplified TCR CDR3 regions from genomic DNA. Extracted genomic DNA from each cell subset was distributed evenly across all wells of several immunoSEQ 96-well plates, and each plate was treated as a replicate. For unsorted PBMC, roughly 330 ng of genomic DNA, equivalent to 30,000 to 35,000 T cell genomes, went into each replicate PCR. Ten immunoSEQ deep assay plates were used to sequence unsorted PBMC genomic DNA. The purified libraries were quantified using a Qubit 3.0 fluorometer, sized with a Bioanalyzer 2100, and then quantified again using the KAPA Library Quantification kit. Every immunoSEQ 96-well plate was sequenced on a dedicated single-read 150-cycle Illumina NextSeq 550 flow cell. On the authors' methods: Because the immunoSEQ output held only junctional sequences and lacked quality scores, the filtering could not match the filtering applied to full-length reads. Sequences were annotated with PyIR, a Python wrapper for IgBLAST v1.9, using IMGT germline references to assign V/J genes and CDR3. Reads were removed for weak V/J assignments (E-value above 1e-6), missing CDR3, stop codons, out-of-frame junctions, or ambiguous translated residues. V3J clonotypes were defined as sequences sharing an identical inferred V gene, J gene, and CDR3 amino acid sequence. Percentage overlap between repertoires was computed as shared unique clonotypes divided by the size of the smaller repertoire. Repertoire richness was assessed with RTK rarefaction, the Chao1 estimator, and Recon v2.1 estimates of unobserved clonotypes. In TCRdb, the immuneACCESS table is reduced to in-frame sequences with V and J assigned. These tables do not hold every clone; where another copy was compared, an unresolved V gene accounts for under half, and the others remain unexplained. That table is the source of V, J and clone size, and D and trimming were worked out from the DNA. Within this sample are 450,000 to 500,000 clones, with roughly 80% of them counted one time only. 12% of the sample lies in the top ten.

The source of this sequence is a woman in her thirties or forties in good health. Some clones in this sample may be carry-over from other donors' samples. The rearrangement joined TRBV6-1 to TRBJ2-3, and possibly TRBD2, on 6 matching bases. Material: PBMCs. The DNA sequence is TGTGCCAGCAGTAGGGCTAGCGAGATTCTTGATACGCAGTATTTT. Its coded protein is CASSRASEILDTQYF.